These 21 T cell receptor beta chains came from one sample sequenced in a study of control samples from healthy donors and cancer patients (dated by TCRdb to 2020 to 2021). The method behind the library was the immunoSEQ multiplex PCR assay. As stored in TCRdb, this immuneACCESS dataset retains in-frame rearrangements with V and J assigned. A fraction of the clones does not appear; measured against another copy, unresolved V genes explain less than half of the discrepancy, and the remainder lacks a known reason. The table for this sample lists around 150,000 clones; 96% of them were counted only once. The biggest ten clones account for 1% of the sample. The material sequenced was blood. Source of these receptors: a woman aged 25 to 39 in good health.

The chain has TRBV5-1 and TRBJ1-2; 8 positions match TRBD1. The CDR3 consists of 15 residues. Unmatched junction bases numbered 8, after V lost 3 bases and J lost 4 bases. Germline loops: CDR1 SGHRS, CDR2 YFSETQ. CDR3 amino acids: CASSSGQGPTYGYTF. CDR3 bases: TGCGCCAGCAGCTCCGGACAGGGTCCCACCTATGGCTACACCTTC.

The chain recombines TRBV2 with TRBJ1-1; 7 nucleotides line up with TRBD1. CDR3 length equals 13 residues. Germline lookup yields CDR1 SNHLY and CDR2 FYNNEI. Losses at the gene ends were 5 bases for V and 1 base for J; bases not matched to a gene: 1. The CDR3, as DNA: TGTGCCAGCAGTAGGACAGGGAACACTGAAGCTTTCTTT. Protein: CASSRTGNTEAFF.

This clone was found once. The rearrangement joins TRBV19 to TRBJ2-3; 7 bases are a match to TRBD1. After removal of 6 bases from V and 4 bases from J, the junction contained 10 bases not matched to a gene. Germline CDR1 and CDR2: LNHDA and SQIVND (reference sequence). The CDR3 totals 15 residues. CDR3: CASSTRDSQADTQYF. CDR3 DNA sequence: TGTGCCAGTAGCACCCGGGACAGCCAGGCAGATACGCAGTATTTT.

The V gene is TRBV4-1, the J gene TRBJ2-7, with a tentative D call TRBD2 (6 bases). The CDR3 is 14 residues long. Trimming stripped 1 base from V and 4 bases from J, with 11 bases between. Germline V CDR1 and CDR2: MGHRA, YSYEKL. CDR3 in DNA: TGCGCCAGCAGCCAAGGGACTATCGGGTACGAGCAGTACTTC. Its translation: CASSQGTIGYEQYF.

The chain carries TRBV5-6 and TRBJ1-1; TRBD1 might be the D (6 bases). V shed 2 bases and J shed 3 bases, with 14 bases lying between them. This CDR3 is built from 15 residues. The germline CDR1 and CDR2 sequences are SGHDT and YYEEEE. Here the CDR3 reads CASSLVGRGYTEAFF. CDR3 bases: TGTGCCAGCAGCTTAGTCGGCAGGGGTTACACTGAAGCTTTCTTT.

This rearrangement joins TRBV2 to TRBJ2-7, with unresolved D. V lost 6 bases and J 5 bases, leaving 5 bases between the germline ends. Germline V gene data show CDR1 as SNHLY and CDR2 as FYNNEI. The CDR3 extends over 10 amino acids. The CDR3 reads CASSRDEQYF. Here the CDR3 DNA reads TGTGCCAGCAGCCGCGACGAGCAGTACTTC.

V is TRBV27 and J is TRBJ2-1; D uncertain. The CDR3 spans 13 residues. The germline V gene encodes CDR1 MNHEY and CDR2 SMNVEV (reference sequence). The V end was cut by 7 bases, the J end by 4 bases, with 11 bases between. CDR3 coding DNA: TGTGCCAGCACTACGGACCCATACAATGAGCAGTTCTTC. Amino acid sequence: CASTTDPYNEQFF.

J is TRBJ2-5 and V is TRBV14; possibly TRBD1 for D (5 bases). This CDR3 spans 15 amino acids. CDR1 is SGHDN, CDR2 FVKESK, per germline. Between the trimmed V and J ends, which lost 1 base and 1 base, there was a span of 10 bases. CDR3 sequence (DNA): TGTGCCAGCAGCCAAGTACAGGATCGCCAAGAGACCCAGTACTTC. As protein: CASSQVQDRQETQYF.

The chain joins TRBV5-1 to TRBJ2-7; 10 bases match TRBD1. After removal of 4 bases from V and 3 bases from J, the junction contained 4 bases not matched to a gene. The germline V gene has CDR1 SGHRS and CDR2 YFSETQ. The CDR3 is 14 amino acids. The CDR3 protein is CASSSGDRGYEQYF. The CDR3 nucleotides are TGCGCCAGCAGCAGTGGGGACAGGGGCTACGAGCAGTACTTC.

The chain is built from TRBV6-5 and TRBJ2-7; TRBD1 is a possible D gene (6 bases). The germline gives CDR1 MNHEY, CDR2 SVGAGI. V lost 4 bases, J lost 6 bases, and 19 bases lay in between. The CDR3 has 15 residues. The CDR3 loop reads CASSSSGTPLFEQYF. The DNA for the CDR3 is TGTGCCAGCAGTTCATCCGGGACACCTCTCTTCGAGCAGTACTTC.

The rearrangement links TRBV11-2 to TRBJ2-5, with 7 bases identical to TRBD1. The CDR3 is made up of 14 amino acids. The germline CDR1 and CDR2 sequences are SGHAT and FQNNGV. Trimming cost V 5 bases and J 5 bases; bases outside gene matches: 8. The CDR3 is CASSPDRVRETQYF. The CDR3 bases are TGTGCCAGCAGCCCCGACAGGGTTCGGGAGACCCAGTACTTC. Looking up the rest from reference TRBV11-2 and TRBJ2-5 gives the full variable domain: EAGVAQSPRYKIIEKRQSVAFWCNPISGHATLYWYQQILGQGPKLLIQFQNNGVVDDSQLPKDRFSAERLKGVDSTLKIQPAKLEDSAVYLCASSPDRVRETQYFGPGTRLLVL.

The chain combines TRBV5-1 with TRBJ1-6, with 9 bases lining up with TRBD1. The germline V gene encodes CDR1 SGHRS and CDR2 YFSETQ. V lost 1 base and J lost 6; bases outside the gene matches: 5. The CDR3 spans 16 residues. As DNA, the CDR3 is TGCGCCAGCAGCTTGCAGGGACAGGGTTTTAATTCACCCCTCCACTTT. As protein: CASSLQGQGFNSPLHF.

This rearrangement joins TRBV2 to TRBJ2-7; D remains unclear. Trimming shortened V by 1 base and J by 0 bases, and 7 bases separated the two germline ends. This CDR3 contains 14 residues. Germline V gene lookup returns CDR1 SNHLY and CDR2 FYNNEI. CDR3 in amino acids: CASSEGLYSYEQYF. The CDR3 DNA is TGTGCCAGCAGTGAAGGGCTTTACTCCTACGAGCAGTACTTC.

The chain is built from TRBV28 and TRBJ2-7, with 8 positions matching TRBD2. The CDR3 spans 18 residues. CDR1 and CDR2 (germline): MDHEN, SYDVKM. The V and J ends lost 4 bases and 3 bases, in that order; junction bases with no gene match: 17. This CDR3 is CASSSGGAGDRGYYEQYF. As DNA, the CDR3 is TGTGCCAGCAGTTCGGGAGGGGCGGGAGACCGAGGTTACTACGAGCAGTACTTC.

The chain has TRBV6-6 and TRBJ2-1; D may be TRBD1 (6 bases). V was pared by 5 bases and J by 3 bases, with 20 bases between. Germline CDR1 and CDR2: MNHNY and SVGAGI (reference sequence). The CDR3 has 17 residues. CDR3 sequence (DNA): TGTGCCAGCAGTCTCCACGGGCAGGGGACGATCTACAATGAGCAGTTCTTC. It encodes CASSLHGQGTIYNEQFF.

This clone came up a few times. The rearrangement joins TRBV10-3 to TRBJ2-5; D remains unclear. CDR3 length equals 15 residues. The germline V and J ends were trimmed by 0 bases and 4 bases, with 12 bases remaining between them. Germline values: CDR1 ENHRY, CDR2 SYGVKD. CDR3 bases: TGTGCCATCAGTGAGTCCGACGGGCGGCGAGAGACCCAGTACTTC. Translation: CAISESDGRRETQYF.

The DNA of the CDR3 is TGTGCCAGCAGCCCCCCTCTGTTTTTT. This translates into CASSPPLFF. This chain uses TRBV28 with TRBJ2-2; D is uncertain. The CDR3 is 9 residues long. The ends were cut back, 6 bases at V and 14 bases at J, with 7 bases in the middle. Germline CDR1 is MDHEN and CDR2 is SYDVKM.

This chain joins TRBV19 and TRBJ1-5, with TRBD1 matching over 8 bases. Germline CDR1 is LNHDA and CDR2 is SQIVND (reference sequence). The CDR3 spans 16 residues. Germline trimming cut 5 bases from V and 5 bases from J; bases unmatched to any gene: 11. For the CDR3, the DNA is TGTGCCAGTAGTGAAAGGACAGGGAATGGAGATCAGCCCCAGCATTTT. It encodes CASSERTGNGDQPQHF.

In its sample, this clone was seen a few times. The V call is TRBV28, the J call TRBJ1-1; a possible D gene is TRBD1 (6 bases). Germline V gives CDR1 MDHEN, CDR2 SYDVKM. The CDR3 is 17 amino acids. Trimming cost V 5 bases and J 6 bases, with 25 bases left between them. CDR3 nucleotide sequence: TGTGCCAGCAGTAGGGGGGGAGCGATTTCAGGGTGGGCTGAAGCTTTCTTT. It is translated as CASSRGGAISGWAEAFF.

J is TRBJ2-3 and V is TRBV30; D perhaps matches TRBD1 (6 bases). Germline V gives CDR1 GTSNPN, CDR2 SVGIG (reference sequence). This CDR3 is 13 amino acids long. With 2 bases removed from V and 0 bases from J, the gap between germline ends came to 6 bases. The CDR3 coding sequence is TGTGCCTGGAGTAGGGGGAGCACAGATACGCAGTATTTT. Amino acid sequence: CAWSRGSTDTQYF. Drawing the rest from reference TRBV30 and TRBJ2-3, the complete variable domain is SQTIHQWPATLVQPVGSPLSLECTVEGTSNPNLYWYRQAAGRGLQLLFYSVGIGQISSEVPQNLSASRPQDRQFILSSKKLLLSDSGFYLCAWSRGSTDTQYFGPGTRLTVL.

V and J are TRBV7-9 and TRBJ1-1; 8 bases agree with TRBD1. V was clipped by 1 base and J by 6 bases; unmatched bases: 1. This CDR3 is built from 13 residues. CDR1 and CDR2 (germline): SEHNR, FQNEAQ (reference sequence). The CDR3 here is CASSLGQGPEAFF. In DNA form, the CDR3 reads TGTGCCAGCAGCTTAGGACAGGGGCCTGAAGCTTTCTTT.